The clone carrying this TCR beta chain was recorded at least ten times. Its antigen is not known. MiXCR, run by TCRdb on the RT-PCR reads, gives a single entry per CDR3 protein. The table includes hundreds of thousands of distinct CDR3 sequences, 6.5% to 8% detected once. This specimen comes from a study of response to subunit inactivated influenza vaccine. Overall study results and limits: Authors suggested seasonal influenza vaccinations each recruit few new T cells.

The receptor was derived from a man between 50 and 69 years old who received an inactivated influenza vaccine. This specimen was PBMCs from blood, taken less than 30 months after vaccination.

The CDR3 spells CASSPRTRRDYGYTF. Here the CDR3 DNA reads TGTGCCAGCAGCCCTCGAACGAGACGAGACTATGGCTACACCTTC. The chain is built from TRBV7-2 and TRBJ1-2; D is unclear. Germline V CDR1 and CDR2: SGHTA, FQGNSA. V was clipped by 5 bases and J by 3 bases, with 16 bases between them. This CDR3 spans 15 amino acids.